This T cell receptor (beta chain) was recovered during a study of identical twins. Whole-study results and caveats: Within beta out-of-frame sequences, the excess sharing observed between twins was weaker. Part of the zero-insertion signal could reflect confounding by invariant MAIT and iNKT cells.

CDR1 and CDR2 (germline): SGHVS, FQNEAQ. The V gene lost 1 base and the J gene lost 6 bases, with 7 bases spanning the gap. This CDR3 is built from 12 residues. Unique molecular identifiers were present on cDNA, and template switching added a universal primer site. TCRdb analysed the 5' RACE reads with MiXCR anew, one entry per CDR3 protein. The sample carries some 1,700,000 distinct CDR3 sequences, about 32% recorded once. This clonotype has a count of ten or more. Its antigen is unidentified. The source is a newborn girl in good health. The material sequenced was cord blood. The rearrangement links TRBV7-8 to TRBJ2-7; no reliable D call. The CDR3 nucleotides read TGTGCCAGCAGCTTAGTGCTCGGCGAGCAGTACTTC. It encodes CASSLVLGEQYF.